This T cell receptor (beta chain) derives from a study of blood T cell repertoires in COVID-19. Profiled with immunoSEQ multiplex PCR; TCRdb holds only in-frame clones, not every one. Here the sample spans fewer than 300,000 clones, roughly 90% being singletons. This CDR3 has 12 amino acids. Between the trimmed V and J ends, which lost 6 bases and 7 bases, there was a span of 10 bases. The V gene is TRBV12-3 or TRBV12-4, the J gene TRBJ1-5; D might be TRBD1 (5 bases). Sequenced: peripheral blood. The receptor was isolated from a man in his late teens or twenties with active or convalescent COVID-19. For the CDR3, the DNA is TGTGCCAGCAGGTACCGGGGGCAGCCCCAGCATTTT. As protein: CASRYRGQPQHF.